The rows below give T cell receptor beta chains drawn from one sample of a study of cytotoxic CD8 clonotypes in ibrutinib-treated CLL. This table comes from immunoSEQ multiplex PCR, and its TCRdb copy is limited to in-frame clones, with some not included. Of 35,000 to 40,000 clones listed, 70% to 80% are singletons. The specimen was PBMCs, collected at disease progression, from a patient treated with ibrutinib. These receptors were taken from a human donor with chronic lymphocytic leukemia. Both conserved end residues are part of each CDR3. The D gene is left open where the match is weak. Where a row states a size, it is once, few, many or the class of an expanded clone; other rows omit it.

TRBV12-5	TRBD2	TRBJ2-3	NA	CASGFSGGTKRDTQYF	TGTGCTAGTGGTTTTAGCGGGGGCACAAAACGGGATACGCAGTATTTT
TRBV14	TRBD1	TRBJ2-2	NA	CASSHVIEDRGNKRGGELFF	TGTGCCAGCAGCCACGTAATCGAGGACAGGGGTAACAAACGGGGCGGGGAGCTGTTTTTT
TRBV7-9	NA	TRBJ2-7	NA	CASSHRDRSSYEQYF	TGTGCCAGCAGCCACCGGGACCGAAGCTCCTACGAGCAGTACTTC
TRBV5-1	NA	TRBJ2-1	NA	CATSRGWMGDEQFF	TGCGCCACAAGCCGGGGGTGGATGGGCGATGAGCAGTTCTTC
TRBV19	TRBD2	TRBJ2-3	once	CASWPGGGGDTQYF	TGTGCCAGCTGGCCCGGGGGGGGAGGAGATACGCAGTATTTT
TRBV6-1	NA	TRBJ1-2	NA	CASSFRHGYTF	TGTGCCAGCAGTTTTCGACATGGCTACACCTTC
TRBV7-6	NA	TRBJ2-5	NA	CASSLGTEGTQYF	TGTGCCAGCAGCTTAGGCACAGAGGGGACCCAGTACTTC
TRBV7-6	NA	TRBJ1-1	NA	CASSLASSGEAFF	TGTGCCAGCAGCTTAGCGTCCTCAGGTGAAGCTTTCTTT
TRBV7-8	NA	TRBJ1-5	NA	CASSLEGSNQPQHF	TGTGCCAGCAGCTTGGAGGGGAGCAATCAGCCCCAGCATTTT
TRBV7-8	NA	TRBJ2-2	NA	CASSTYTGELFF	TGTGCCAGCAGCACATACACCGGGGAGCTGTTTTTT
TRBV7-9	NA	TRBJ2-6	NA	CASSLGSGVGSGANVLTF	TGTGCCAGCAGCTTAGGATCGGGGGTCGGCTCTGGGGCCAACGTCCTGACTTTC
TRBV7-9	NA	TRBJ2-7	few	CASSLAGSEQYF	TGTGCCAGCAGCTTAGCAGGGAGCGAGCAGTACTTC
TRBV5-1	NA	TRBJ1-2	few	CASSLVGLSYGYTF	TGCGCCAGCAGCTTGGTTGGCCTTTCGTATGGCTACACCTTC
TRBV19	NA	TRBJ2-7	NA	CASSIQGEQYF	TGTGCCAGTAGTATCCAGGGGGAGCAGTACTTC
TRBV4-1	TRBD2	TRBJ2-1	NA	CASSQEPPLAGFNEQFF	TGCGCCAGCAGCCAAGAACCCCCCCTAGCGGGGTTCAATGAGCAGTTCTTC
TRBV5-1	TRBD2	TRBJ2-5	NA	CASSLPQVPKSGGLAETQYF	TGCGCCAGCAGCTTGCCGCAGGTTCCGAAAAGCGGGGGGCTTGCAGAGACCCAGTACTTC
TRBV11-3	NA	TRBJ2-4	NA	CASSLGGSRIQYF	TGTGCCAGCAGCTTAGGGGGGTCGCGGATTCAGTACTTC
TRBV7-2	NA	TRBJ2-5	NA	CASSQGGSGLRETQYF	TGTGCCAGCAGCCAAGGTGGCTCGGGATTGAGAGAGACCCAGTACTTC
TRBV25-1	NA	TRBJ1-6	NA	CASSVGGSYNSPLHF	TGTGCCAGCAGTGTTGGGGGTTCCTATAATTCACCCCTCCACTTT
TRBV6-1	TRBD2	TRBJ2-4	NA	CASSAGGVIAKNIQYF	TGTGCCAGCAGTGCGGGAGGGGTTATAGCCAAAAACATTCAGTACTTC
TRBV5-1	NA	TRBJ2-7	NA	CASSGGRPGEQYF	TGCGCCAGCAGCGGGGGCCGGCCGGGGGAGCAGTACTTC
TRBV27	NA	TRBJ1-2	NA	CASSFGGDGGYTF	TGTGCCAGCAGTTTTGGGGGGGACGGGGGCTACACCTTC
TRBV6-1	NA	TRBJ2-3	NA	CASSESQPARTQYF	TGTGCCAGCAGTGAAAGCCAGCCCGCCCGTACGCAGTATTTT
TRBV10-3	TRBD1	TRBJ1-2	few	CAISERTGTHGYTF	TGTGCCATCAGTGAGCGGACAGGGACTCATGGCTACACCTTC
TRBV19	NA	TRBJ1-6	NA	CASSPGAIGSPLHF	TGTGCCAGTAGCCCCGGGGCTATAGGTTCACCCCTCCACTTT
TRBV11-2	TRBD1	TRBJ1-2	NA	CASSQPAGGNYGYTF	TGTGCCAGCAGCCAACCGGCAGGGGGAAACTATGGCTACACCTTC
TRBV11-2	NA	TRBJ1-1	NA	CASSWDHQAFF	TGTGCCAGCTCATGGGACCACCAAGCTTTCTTT
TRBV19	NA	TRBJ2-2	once	CASSISGSTGELFF	TGTGCCAGTAGTATATCCGGAAGCACCGGGGAGCTGTTTTTT
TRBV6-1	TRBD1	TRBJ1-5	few	CASSQDRTSGPQHF	TGTGCCAGCAGTCAGGACAGGACCTCCGGGCCCCAGCATTTT
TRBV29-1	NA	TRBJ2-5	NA	CSVVGLQETQYF	TGCAGCGTTGTAGGTTTACAAGAGACCCAGTACTTC
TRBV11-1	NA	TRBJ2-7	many	CASGLGARSYEQYF	TGTGCCAGCGGTTTAGGGGCACGCTCCTACGAGCAGTACTTC
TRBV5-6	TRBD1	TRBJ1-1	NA	CASSFPGQGGGEAFF	TGTGCCAGCAGCTTCCCGGGACAGGGGGGAGGTGAAGCTTTCTTT
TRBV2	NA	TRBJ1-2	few	CASSRQVAGYTF	TGTGCCAGCAGTCGACAGGTAGCAGGCTACACCTTC
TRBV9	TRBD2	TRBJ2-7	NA	CASSKGLAGYEQYF	TGTGCCAGCAGCAAGGGACTAGCGGGGTACGAGCAGTACTTC
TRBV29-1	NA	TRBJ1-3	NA	CSVGLGQSGNTIYF	TGCAGCGTTGGCCTCGGACAGTCCGGGAACACCATATATTTT
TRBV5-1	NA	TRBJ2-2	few	CASSGSNTGELFF	TGCGCCAGCAGCGGGTCGAACACCGGGGAGCTGTTTTTT
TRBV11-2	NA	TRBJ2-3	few	CASSLGRWDTQYF	TGTGCCAGCAGCTTAGGGCGGTGGGATACGCAGTATTTT
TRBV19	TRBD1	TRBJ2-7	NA	CASSRRTSGQGDYEQYF	TGTGCCAGTAGTAGGAGGACCTCGGGACAGGGGGACTACGAGCAGTACTTC
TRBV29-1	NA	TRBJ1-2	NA	CSVETAGGYTF	TGCAGCGTTGAGACGGCGGGTGGCTACACCTTC
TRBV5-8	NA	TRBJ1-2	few	CASSLEQGGALRGYTF	TGTGCCAGCAGCTTAGAACAGGGAGGCGCCCTCCGGGGCTACACCTTC
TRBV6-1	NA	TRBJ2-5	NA	CASSDGARNQETQYF	TGTGCCAGCAGTGATGGGGCAAGGAACCAAGAGACCCAGTACTTC
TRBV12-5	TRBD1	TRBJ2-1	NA	CASGPTQGAGNEQFF	TGTGCTAGTGGTCCAACGCAGGGGGCTGGGAATGAGCAGTTCTTC
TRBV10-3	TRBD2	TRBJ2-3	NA	CAISDPSGGRTDTQYF	TGTGCCATCAGTGACCCTAGCGGGGGGCGCACAGATACGCAGTATTTT
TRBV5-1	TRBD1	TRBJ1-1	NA	CASSLVEGAGTEAFF	TGCGCCAGCAGCTTGGTTGAGGGGGCAGGGACTGAAGCTTTCTTT
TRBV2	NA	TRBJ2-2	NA	CASSDPALGELFF	TGTGCCAGCAGTGACCCCGCACTCGGGGAGCTGTTTTTT
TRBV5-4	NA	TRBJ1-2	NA	CASSLQAGGGYTF	TGTGCCAGCAGCCTCCAGGCCGGAGGGGGATACACCTTC
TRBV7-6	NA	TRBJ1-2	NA	CASSSPPGSSGYTF	TGTGCCAGCAGCTCCCCCCCAGGGTCTTCTGGCTACACCTTC
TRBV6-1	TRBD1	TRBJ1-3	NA	CASRPLDRVGNTIYF	TGTGCCAGCAGACCCTTGGACAGGGTAGGAAACACCATATATTTT
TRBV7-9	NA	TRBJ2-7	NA	CASSFGRVDGEQYF	TGTGCCAGCAGCTTTGGCAGGGTGGACGGCGAGCAGTACTTC
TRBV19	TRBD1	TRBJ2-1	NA	CASSQNAQQGSEQFF	TGTGCCAGTAGTCAAAACGCCCAACAGGGGAGTGAGCAGTTCTTC